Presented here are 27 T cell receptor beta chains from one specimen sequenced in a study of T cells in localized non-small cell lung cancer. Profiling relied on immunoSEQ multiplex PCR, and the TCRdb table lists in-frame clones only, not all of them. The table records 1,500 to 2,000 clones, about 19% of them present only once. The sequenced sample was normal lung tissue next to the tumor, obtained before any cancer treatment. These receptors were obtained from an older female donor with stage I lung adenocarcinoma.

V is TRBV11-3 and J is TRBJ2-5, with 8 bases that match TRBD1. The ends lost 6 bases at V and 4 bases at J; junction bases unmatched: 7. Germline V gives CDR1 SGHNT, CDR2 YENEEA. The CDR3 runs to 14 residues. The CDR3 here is CASRRQGRTETQYF. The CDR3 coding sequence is TGTGCCAGCAGAAGACAGGGGAGGACAGAGACCCAGTACTTC. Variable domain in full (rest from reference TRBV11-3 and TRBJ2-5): EAGVVQSPRYKIIEKKQPVAFWCNPISGHNTLYWYLQNLGQGPELLIRYENEEAVDDSQLPKDRFSAERLKGVDSTLKIQPAELGDSAVYLCASRRQGRTETQYFGPGTRLLVL.

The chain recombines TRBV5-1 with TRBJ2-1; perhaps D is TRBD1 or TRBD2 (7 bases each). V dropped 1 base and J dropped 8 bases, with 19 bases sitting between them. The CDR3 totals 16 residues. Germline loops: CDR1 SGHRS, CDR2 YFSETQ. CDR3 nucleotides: TGCGCCAGCAGCTTGTTCTACAGGGGAGGGATGGATGAGCAGTTCTTC. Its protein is CASSLFYRGGMDEQFF.

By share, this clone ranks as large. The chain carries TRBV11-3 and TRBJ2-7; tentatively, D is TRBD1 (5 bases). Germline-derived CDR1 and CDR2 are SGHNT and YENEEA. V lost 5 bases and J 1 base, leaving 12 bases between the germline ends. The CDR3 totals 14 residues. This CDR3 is CASSPLGDSYEQYF. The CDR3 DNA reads TGTGCCAGCAGCCCCCTAGGGGATTCCTACGAGCAGTACTTC.

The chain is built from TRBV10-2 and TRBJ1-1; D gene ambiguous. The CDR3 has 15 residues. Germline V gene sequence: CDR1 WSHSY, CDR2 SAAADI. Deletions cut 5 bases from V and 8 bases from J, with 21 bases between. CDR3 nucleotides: TGCGCCAGCAGTAGCTCTGTGACGGTGGTCATGGAAGCTTTCTTT. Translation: CASSSSVTVVMEAFF.

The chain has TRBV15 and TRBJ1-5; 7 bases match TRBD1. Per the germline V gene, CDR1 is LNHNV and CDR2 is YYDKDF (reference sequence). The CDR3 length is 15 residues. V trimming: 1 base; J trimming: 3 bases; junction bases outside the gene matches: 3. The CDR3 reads CATSRGGTDNQPQHF. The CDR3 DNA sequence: TGTGCCACCAGCAGAGGGGGGACAGACAATCAGCCCCAGCATTTT.

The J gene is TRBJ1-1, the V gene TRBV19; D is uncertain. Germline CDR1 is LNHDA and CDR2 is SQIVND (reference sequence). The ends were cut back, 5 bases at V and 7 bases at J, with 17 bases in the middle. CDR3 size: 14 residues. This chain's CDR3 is CASSYSTGPFEAFF. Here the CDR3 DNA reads TGTGCCAGTAGTTATTCTACTGGACCTTTTGAAGCTTTCTTT.

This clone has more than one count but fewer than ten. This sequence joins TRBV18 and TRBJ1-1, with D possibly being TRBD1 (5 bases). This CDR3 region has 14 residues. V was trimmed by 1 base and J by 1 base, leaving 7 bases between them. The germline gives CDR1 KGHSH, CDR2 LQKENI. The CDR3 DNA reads TGTGCCAGCTCACCACTTAGGGGGAACACTGAAGCTTTCTTT. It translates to CASSPLRGNTEAFF.

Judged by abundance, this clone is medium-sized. CDR3 region: CASSPMRGSQQPQHF. The CDR3 region has the DNA TGTGCCAGCAGCCCCATGAGGGGATCCCAACAGCCCCAGCATTTT. V gene TRBV11-3 combines with J gene TRBJ1-5, with D possibly TRBD1 on 5 matching bases. The CDR3 length is 15 residues. V lost 5 bases to trimming and J lost 7 bases, with 18 bases between them. Germline CDR1 reads SGHNT; CDR2 reads YENEEA.

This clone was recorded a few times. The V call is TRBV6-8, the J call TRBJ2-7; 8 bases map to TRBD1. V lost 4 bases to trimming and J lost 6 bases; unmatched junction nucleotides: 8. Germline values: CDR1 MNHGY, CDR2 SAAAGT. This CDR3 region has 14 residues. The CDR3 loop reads CASSSATGAAEQYF. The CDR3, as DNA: TGTGCCAGCAGTTCTGCGACAGGGGCGGCCGAGCAGTACTTC.

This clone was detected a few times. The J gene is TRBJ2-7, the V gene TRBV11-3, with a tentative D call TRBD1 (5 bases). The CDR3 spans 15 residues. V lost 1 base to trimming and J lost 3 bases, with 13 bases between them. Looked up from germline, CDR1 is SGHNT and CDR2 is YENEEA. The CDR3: CASSLGAGYLYEQYF. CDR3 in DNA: TGTGCCAGCAGCTTAGGGGCAGGGTACCTCTACGAGCAGTACTTC.

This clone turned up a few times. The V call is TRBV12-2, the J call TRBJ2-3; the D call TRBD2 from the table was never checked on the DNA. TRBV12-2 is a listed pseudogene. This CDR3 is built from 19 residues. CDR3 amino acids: CASRSRGSGGAIGTDTQYF. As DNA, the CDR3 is TGTGCAAGTCGCTCTCGTGGTAGCGGGGGGGCCATTGGCACAGATACGCAGTATTTT.

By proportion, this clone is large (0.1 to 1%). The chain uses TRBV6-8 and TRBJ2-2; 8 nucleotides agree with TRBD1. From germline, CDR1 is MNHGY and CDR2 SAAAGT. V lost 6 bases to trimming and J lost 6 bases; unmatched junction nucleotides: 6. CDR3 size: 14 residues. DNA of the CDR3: TGTGCCAGCAGGGGACAGGAGGGGGCCGGGGAGCTGTTTTTT. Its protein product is CASRGQEGAGELFF.

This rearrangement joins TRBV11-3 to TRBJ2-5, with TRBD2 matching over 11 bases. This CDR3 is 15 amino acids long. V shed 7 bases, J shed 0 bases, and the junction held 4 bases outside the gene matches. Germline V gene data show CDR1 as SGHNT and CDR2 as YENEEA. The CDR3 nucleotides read TGTGCCAGCACCGCGGGACTAGCGGACCAAGAGACCCAGTACTTC. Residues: CASTAGLADQETQYF.

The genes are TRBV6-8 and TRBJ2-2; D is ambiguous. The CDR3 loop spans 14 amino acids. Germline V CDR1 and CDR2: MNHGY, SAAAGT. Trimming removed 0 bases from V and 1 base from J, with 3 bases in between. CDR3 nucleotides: TGTGCCAGCAGTTACTCGAGGAACACCGGGGAGCTGTTTTTT. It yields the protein CASSYSRNTGELFF.

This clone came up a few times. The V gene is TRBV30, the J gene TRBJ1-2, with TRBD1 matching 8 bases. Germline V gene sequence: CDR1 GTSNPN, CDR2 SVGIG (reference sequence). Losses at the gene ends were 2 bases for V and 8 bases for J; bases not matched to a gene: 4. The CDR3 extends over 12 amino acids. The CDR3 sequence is CAWSPQGAGYTF. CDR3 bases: TGTGCCTGGAGTCCCCAGGGGGCCGGCTACACCTTC.

The CDR3 DNA reads TGTGCCAGCAGCGGCCGGATGGGGACTCCGAACACCGGGGAGCTGTTTTTT. This codes for CASSGRMGTPNTGELFF. This sequence joins TRBV6-8 and TRBJ2-2, with D tentatively TRBD2 (6 bases). The CDR3 is 17 amino acids. Germline CDR1 is MNHGY and CDR2 is SAAAGT. With 6 bases removed from V and 0 bases from J, the gap between germline ends came to 17 bases.

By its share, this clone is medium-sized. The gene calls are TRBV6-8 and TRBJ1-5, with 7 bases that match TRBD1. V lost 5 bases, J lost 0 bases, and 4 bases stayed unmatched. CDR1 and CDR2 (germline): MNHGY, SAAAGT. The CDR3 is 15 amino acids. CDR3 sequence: CASSGDSHSNQPQHF. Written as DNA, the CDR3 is TGTGCCAGCAGTGGGGACAGTCATAGCAATCAGCCCCAGCATTTT.

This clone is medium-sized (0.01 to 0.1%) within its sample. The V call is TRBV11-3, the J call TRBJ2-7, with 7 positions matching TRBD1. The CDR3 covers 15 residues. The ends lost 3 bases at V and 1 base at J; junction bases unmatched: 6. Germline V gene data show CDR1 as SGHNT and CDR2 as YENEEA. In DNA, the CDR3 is TGTGCCAGCAGCTTCTCAGGGGGTGGGTCCTACGAGCAGTACTTC. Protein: CASSFSGGGSYEQYF.

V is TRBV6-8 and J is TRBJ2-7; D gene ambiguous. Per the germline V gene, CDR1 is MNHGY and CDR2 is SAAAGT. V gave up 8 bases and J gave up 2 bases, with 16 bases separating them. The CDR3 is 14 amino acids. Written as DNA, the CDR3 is TGTGCCAGCGGGTCCAACACGGCCCCCTACGAGCAGTACTTC. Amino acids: CASGSNTAPYEQYF.

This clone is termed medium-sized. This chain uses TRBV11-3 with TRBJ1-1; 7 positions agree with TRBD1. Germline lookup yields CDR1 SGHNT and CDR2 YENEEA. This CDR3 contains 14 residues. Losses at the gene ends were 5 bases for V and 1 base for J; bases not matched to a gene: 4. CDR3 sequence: CASSLGQANTEAFF. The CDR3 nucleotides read TGTGCCAGCAGCCTTGGACAGGCGAACACTGAAGCTTTCTTT. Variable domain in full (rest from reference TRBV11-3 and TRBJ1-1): EAGVVQSPRYKIIEKKQPVAFWCNPISGHNTLYWYLQNLGQGPELLIRYENEEAVDDSQLPKDRFSAERLKGVDSTLKIQPAELGDSAVYLCASSLGQANTEAFFGQGTRLTVV.

The CDR3 is CASSLRIRTGKSSGANVLTF. CDR3 sequence (DNA): TGTGCCAGCAGTTTACGAATACGGACAGGGAAGTCATCTGGGGCCAACGTCCTGACTTTC. The chain has TRBV28 and TRBJ2-6, with 8 positions matching TRBD1. CDR3 size: 20 residues. Germline-derived CDR1 and CDR2 are MDHEN and SYDVKM. V lost 2 bases to trimming and J lost 1 base; unmatched junction nucleotides: 13.

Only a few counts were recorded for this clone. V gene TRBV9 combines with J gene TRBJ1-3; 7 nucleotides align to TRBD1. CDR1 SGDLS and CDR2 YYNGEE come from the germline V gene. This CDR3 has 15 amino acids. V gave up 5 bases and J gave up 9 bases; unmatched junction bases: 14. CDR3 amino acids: CASSTGDVIPSTIYF. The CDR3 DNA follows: TGTGCCAGCAGTACAGGGGATGTCATCCCCAGCACCATATATTTT.

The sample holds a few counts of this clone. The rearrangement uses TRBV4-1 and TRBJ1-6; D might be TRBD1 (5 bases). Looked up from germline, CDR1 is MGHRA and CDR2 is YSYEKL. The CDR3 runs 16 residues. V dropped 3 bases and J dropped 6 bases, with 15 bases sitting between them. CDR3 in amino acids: CASSHEAQDTNSPLHF. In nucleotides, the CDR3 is TGCGCCAGCAGCCATGAGGCACAGGATACTAATTCACCCCTCCACTTT.

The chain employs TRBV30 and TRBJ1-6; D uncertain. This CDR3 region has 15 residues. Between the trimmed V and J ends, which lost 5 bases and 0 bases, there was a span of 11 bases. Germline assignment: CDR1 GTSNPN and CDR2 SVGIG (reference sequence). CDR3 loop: CAWQMRGSYNSPLHF. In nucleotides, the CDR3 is TGTGCCTGGCAGATGCGGGGCTCCTATAATTCACCCCTCCACTTT.

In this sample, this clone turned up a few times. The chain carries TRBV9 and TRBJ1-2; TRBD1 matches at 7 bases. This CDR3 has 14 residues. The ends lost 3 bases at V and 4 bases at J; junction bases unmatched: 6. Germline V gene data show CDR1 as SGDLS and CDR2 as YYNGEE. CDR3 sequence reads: CASSGKQGTYGYTF. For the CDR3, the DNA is TGTGCCAGCAGCGGAAAACAGGGGACCTATGGCTACACCTTC.

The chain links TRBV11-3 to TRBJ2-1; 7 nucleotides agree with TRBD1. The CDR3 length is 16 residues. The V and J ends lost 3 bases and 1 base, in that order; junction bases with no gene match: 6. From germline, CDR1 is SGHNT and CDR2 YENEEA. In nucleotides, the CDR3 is TGTGCCAGCAGCTTGGACGGGACAGCTTCCTACAATGAGCAGTTCTTC. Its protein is CASSLDGTASYNEQFF.

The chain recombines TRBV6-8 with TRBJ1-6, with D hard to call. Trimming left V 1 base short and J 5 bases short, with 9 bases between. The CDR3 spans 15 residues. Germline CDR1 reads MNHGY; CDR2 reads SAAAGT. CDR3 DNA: TGTGCCAGCAGTTACTTTAACAACCATAATTCACCCCTCCACTTT. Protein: CASSYFNNHNSPLHF.